This T cell receptor (beta chain) was captured by sequencing in a study of cytomegalovirus exposure and HLA in healthy donors. The V end lost 0 bases, the J end lost 2 bases, and 9 bases lay between the germline ends. The CDR3 consists of 14 residues. Looked up from germline, CDR1 is SGHDT and CDR2 is YYEEEE. Only in-frame clones appear in the TCRdb table, and some are missing; sequencing was by immunoSEQ multiplex PCR. The sample has 65,000 to 80,000 clones, approximately 94% seen once; the top ten hold approximately 3.6%. The origin of this receptor is a woman aged 18 to 35 in good health and CMV-seropositive. The chain links TRBV5-6 to TRBJ2-7; D unclear. Sequenced material: PBMCs. The CDR3 DNA sequence: TGTGCCAGCAGCTTGGGGGTAGCTCCCTACGAGCAGTACTTC. The encoded protein is CASSLGVAPYEQYF.